These T cell receptor beta chains were read from a single sample in a study of T cells in Graves' hyperthyroidism and ophthalmopathy. Each CDR3 protein is one row after TCRdb ran MiXCR on the multiplex PCR reads. The sample records some 600,000 distinct CDR3 sequences, over 11% being singletons. The material sequenced was blood. All receptors come from a woman in her 30s with Graves' hyperthyroidism that later progressed to Graves' ophthalmopathy. CDR3s include the opening cysteine and the closing phenylalanine or tryptophan. D genes are given only for firm matches. Clone size is given for some rows only: seen once, a few or many times, or a class if the clone is expanded.

J: TRBJ1-5
size: many
D: -
length: 14
V: TRBV6-1
DNA: TGTGCCAGCACAGGCAGGGTGGGCAATCAGCCCCAGCATTTT
CDR3: CASTGRVGNQPQHF

J: TRBJ2-5
size: many
D: -
length: 10
V: TRBV2
DNA: TGTGCCAGCAAGAGCTTCGTGGAGCACTTC
CDR3: CASKSFVEHF

J: TRBJ1-4
size: many
D: TRBD1
length: 18
V: TRBV7-2
DNA: TGTGCCAGCAGCTTAGCGGGACAGGGGAGAGTGGCTAATGAAAAACTGTTTTTT
CDR3: CASSLAGQGRVANEKLFF

J: TRBJ2-1
size: few
D: TRBD1
length: 15
V: TRBV19
DNA: TGTGCCAGTAGTGTGGGGACAGCGCTTAACAATGAGCAGTTCTTC
CDR3: CASSVGTALNNEQFF

J: TRBJ2-1
size: -
D: TRBD2
length: 15
V: TRBV6-1
DNA: TGTGCCAGCAGAACGTACGGACTAGCGGACAATGAGCAGTTCTTC
CDR3: CASRTYGLADNEQFF

J: TRBJ1-2
size: many
D: TRBD1
length: 12
V: TRBV2
DNA: TGTGCCAGCAGTAACAGGGGAGCAGGCTACACCTTC
CDR3: CASSNRGAGYTF

J: TRBJ1-6
size: many
D: -
length: 17
V: TRBV27
DNA: TGTGCCAGCAGTTTGATGGGCTGGGGAATCGAAAATTCACCCCTCCACTTT
CDR3: CASSLMGWGIENSPLHF

J: TRBJ1-1
size: many
D: -
length: 16
V: TRBV27
DNA: TGTGCCAGCAGTTTATTAATCGGACAATCGAACACTGAAGCTTTCTTT
CDR3: CASSLLIGQSNTEAFF

J: TRBJ2-7
size: -
D: -
length: 14
V: TRBV30
DNA: TGTGCCTGGACCCCGACCCCGGGGTTATACGAGCAGTACTTC
CDR3: CAWTPTPGLYEQYF

J: TRBJ2-4
size: -
D: TRBD2
length: 18
V: TRBV12-3/TRBV12-4
DNA: TGTGCCAGCAGTAAGCGACAAGCGGGAGGTATTTTCGGAGGGACTCAGTACTTC
CDR3: CASSKRQAGGIFGGTQYF